The 10 T cell receptor beta chains below come from one sample, sequenced in a study of blood T cell repertoires in COVID-19. Assay: immunoSEQ multiplex PCR; the TCRdb copy retains only in-frame clones and omits some. The data contain about 470,000 clones, about nine tenths of them singletons. Source material: PBMCs or T cells enriched from blood (not recorded which). Receptors originate from a woman between 18 and 29 years old who had recovered from COVID-19.

The chain employs TRBV6-5 and TRBJ1-4; 9 bases agree with TRBD1. The CDR3 totals 14 residues. Trimming removed 8 bases from V and 6 bases from J; junction bases left unmatched: 7. Germline CDR1 and CDR2: MNHEY and SVGAGI. The CDR3 DNA reads as TGTGCCAGCTTTAAGCGGACAGGGGATGAAAAACTGTTTTTT. Its protein product is CASFKRTGDEKLFF.

This clone was seen a single time. The rearrangement uses TRBV30 and TRBJ1-2; possibly TRBD1 for D (5 bases). From germline, CDR1 is GTSNPN and CDR2 SVGIG (reference sequence). The CDR3 consists of 13 residues. Trimming took off 2 bases at V and 6 bases at J, with 13 bases between the two ends. CDR3 DNA sequence: TGTGCCTGGAGTCACCAGGGAATCAATGGCTACACCTTC. This codes for CAWSHQGINGYTF.

In regard to this clone: Additional DNA sequences in this sample encode the identical CDR3. For the CDR3, the DNA is TGTGCCAGCAGCGTGGACAGGAACACTGAAGCTTTCTTT. Protein sequence: CASSVDRNTEAFF. V is TRBV9 and J is TRBJ1-1; D possibly corresponds to TRBD1 (6 bases). V was clipped by 2 bases and J by 1 base, with 6 bases between them. In germline, CDR1 is SGDLS, CDR2 YYNGEE. This CDR3 contains 13 residues. The variable domain in full, completed from reference TRBV9 and TRBJ1-1, reads DSGVTQTPKHLITATGQRVTLRCSPRSGDLSVYWYQQSLDQGLQFLIQYYNGEERAKGNILERFSAQQFPDLHSELNLSSLELGDSALYFCASSVDRNTEAFFGQGTRLTVV.

Worth noting for this clone: At the DNA level, this CDR3 is encoded by other sequences in the same sample as well. The chain's CDR3 is CASSLDRNTEAFF. The CDR3 DNA sequence: TGCGCCAGCAGCCTTGACAGGAACACTGAAGCTTTCTTT. The chain is built from TRBV5-1 and TRBJ1-1; maybe TRBD1 (5 bases). Trimming took 4 bases from V and 1 from J, leaving 8 bases between them. The germline V gene encodes CDR1 SGHRS and CDR2 YFSETQ. CDR3 size: 13 residues.

This clone was seen more than once but under ten times. The V and J genes are TRBV4-1 and TRBJ2-7; 7 bases fit TRBD1. Germline V gives CDR1 MGHRA, CDR2 YSYEKL. This CDR3 region has 15 residues. V dropped 8 bases and J dropped 0; count of bases not matched to a gene: 10. The CDR3 loop reads CASAPREGASYEQYF. CDR3 in DNA: TGCGCCAGCGCTCCCAGAGAGGGGGCCTCCTACGAGCAGTACTTC.

The chain has TRBV12-3 or TRBV12-4 and TRBJ1-4; D gene uncertain. The CDR3 spans 11 residues. Deletions cut 4 bases from V and 11 bases from J, with 8 bases between. Here the CDR3 reads CASSWERKLFF. The CDR3 DNA sequence: TGTGCCAGCAGTTGGGAGAGGAAACTGTTTTTT.

CDR3 loop: CASSDTASEAFF. The CDR3 DNA sequence: TGTGCCAGCAGCGATACAGCCAGTGAAGCTTTCTTT. This chain connects TRBV2 to TRBJ1-1; no firm D call. V was clipped by 6 bases and J by 7 bases, with 12 bases between them. There are 12 residues in the CDR3. The germline V gene has CDR1 SNHLY and CDR2 FYNNEI.

The rearrangement uses TRBV6-5 and TRBJ2-7; TRBD1 matches at 9 bases. The CDR3 runs 14 residues. The V gene's germline CDR1 is MNHEY and CDR2 SVGAGI. The V and J ends lost 4 bases and 5 bases, in that order; junction bases with no gene match: 6. Here the CDR3 DNA reads TGTGCCAGCAGTTTTGGACAGGGGAGGGACGAGCAGTACTTC. Protein sequence: CASSFGQGRDEQYF.

The chain combines TRBV7-7 with TRBJ2-5, with 7 bases that match TRBD2. V gave up 6 bases and J gave up 5 bases; unmatched junction bases: 15. Germline-derived CDR1 and CDR2 are SSHAT and FNYEAQ (reference sequence). This CDR3 has 16 residues. Here the CDR3 reads CASSRYRGEGGETQYF. In DNA form, the CDR3 reads TGTGCCAGCAGTCGGTACCGGGGGGAAGGAGGGGAGACCCAGTACTTC.

This chain joins TRBV5-1 and TRBJ1-1; 7 nucleotides agree with TRBD1. Germline loops: CDR1 SGHRS, CDR2 YFSETQ. The CDR3 runs to 15 residues. After removal of 3 bases from V and 3 bases from J, the junction contained 8 bases not matched to a gene. CDR3 DNA sequence: TGCGCCAGCAGCTCCCGGCCCACAGGGGACACTGAAGCTTTCTTT. Translating gives CASSSRPTGDTEAFF.